This is a list of T cell receptor beta chains from one sample in a study of identical twins. TCRdb reprocessed the 5' RACE reads with MiXCR, giving one entry per CDR3 protein. This table holds roughly 720,000 distinct CDR3 sequences, about 20% found once. These data also formed part of another study, on T cells expressing NK-cell markers.

Sequenced input: PBMCs. Source of these receptors: a woman younger than 35 in good health. The CDR3 runs from the conserved cysteine through the conserved F or W. Fields, in order: CDR3 DNA, CDR3 protein, D gene, CDR3 length, V gene, clone size, J gene. The D gene is left open where the match is weak. Size tells how often a clone was seen (once, few, many) or the class of an expanded clone, and some rows leave it out.

cdr3_nt: TGCAGTGCGACGGGAGGAACCACTGAAGCTTTCTTT
cdr3_aa: CSATGGTTEAFF
d_call: -
cdr3_length: 12
v_call: TRBV20-1
clone_size: few
j_call: TRBJ1-1

cdr3_nt: TGTGCCAGCAGTTACCATCATAGGGGCGCGAACACCGGGGAGCTGTTTTTT
cdr3_aa: CASSYHHRGANTGELFF
d_call: -
cdr3_length: 17
v_call: TRBV6-5
clone_size: -
j_call: TRBJ2-2

cdr3_nt: TGTGCCAGCAGCTTTGAGGTCCCCGGGGAGCTGTTTTTT
cdr3_aa: CASSFEVPGELFF
d_call: -
cdr3_length: 13
v_call: TRBV7-2
clone_size: -
j_call: TRBJ2-2

cdr3_nt: TGTGCCAGCAGGGCGGGGGGTTTCGATGAGCAGTTCTTC
cdr3_aa: CASRAGGFDEQFF
d_call: TRBD2
cdr3_length: 13
v_call: TRBV6-4
clone_size: -
j_call: TRBJ2-1

cdr3_nt: TGTGCCAGCAGCTTTCGGACAGGGGACATTCAGTACTTC
cdr3_aa: CASSFRTGDIQYF
d_call: TRBD1
cdr3_length: 13
v_call: TRBV7-2
clone_size: -
j_call: TRBJ2-4

cdr3_nt: TGTGCCAGCCGCGGGACTAGCGGGGGGGCCTGGTCCTACAATGAGCAGTTCTTC
cdr3_aa: CASRGTSGGAWSYNEQFF
d_call: TRBD2
cdr3_length: 18
v_call: TRBV6-1
clone_size: few
j_call: TRBJ2-1

cdr3_nt: TGTGCCAGCAGTTTTTGGGGAGACGCCAGCCCGAACTTC
cdr3_aa: CASSFWGDASPNF
d_call: -
cdr3_length: 13
v_call: TRBV12-3/TRBV12-4
clone_size: many
j_call: TRBJ2-7

cdr3_nt: TGTGCAAGTCGCTTAGTTGCGGTCCCCGGGGAGCTGTTTTTT
cdr3_aa: CASRLVAVPGELFF
d_call: -
cdr3_length: 14
v_call: TRBV12-2
clone_size: few
j_call: TRBJ2-2

cdr3_nt: TGTGCCAGCAGTCGTCAGGGGGACCGCTACGAGCAGTACTTC
cdr3_aa: CASSRQGDRYEQYF
d_call: TRBD1
cdr3_length: 14
v_call: TRBV27
clone_size: once
j_call: TRBJ2-7

cdr3_nt: TGTGCCAGCAGTTACGCCGGGACACCGAACTATGGCTACACCTTC
cdr3_aa: CASSYAGTPNYGYTF
d_call: -
cdr3_length: 15
v_call: TRBV6-2/TRBV6-3
clone_size: -
j_call: TRBJ1-2

cdr3_nt: TGTGCCAGCAGTTCCCACCTAGCGGGAGTTGTCTACAATGAGCAGTTCTTC
cdr3_aa: CASSSHLAGVVYNEQFF
d_call: TRBD2
cdr3_length: 17
v_call: TRBV12-3/TRBV12-4
clone_size: -
j_call: TRBJ2-1

cdr3_nt: TGTGCCAGCAGTTGGACTAGCGGGAAGGACAATGAGCAGTTCTTC
cdr3_aa: CASSWTSGKDNEQFF
d_call: TRBD2
cdr3_length: 15
v_call: TRBV6-5
clone_size: -
j_call: TRBJ2-1

cdr3_nt: TGTGCCAGCCAATGGAGAGGGGGGGCGGGTAATGAGCAGTTCTTC
cdr3_aa: CASQWRGGAGNEQFF
d_call: -
cdr3_length: 15
v_call: TRBV5-5
clone_size: few
j_call: TRBJ2-1

cdr3_nt: TGTGCCAGCAGTAGGACAGGGGGCATCAATCGGCAGCATTTT
cdr3_aa: CASSRTGGINRQHF
d_call: TRBD1
cdr3_length: 14
v_call: TRBV12-3/TRBV12-4
clone_size: -
j_call: TRBJ1-5

cdr3_nt: TGTGCCAGCAGCCCCACACGGGGCGAGCAGTACTTC
cdr3_aa: CASSPTRGEQYF
d_call: -
cdr3_length: 12
v_call: TRBV7-2
clone_size: -
j_call: TRBJ2-7

cdr3_nt: TGTGCCAGCAGCTTAGCTTTTGAACTAGCGGGGAGAAAGACCCAGTACTTC
cdr3_aa: CASSLAFELAGRKTQYF
d_call: TRBD2
cdr3_length: 17
v_call: TRBV7-9
clone_size: -
j_call: TRBJ2-5

cdr3_nt: TGTGCCAGCAGCGTAGAGCGGCCTCCCCAGGAGACCCAGTACTTC
cdr3_aa: CASSVERPPQETQYF
d_call: -
cdr3_length: 15
v_call: TRBV9
clone_size: few
j_call: TRBJ2-5

cdr3_nt: TGTGCCAGCAGGGGCACCGCGGGGACCGGGGAGCTGTTTTTT
cdr3_aa: CASRGTAGTGELFF
d_call: -
cdr3_length: 14
v_call: TRBV7-2
clone_size: many
j_call: TRBJ2-2

cdr3_nt: TGTGCCAGCAGCTTGGTTGCTACAGATTACGAGCAGTACTTC
cdr3_aa: CASSLVATDYEQYF
d_call: -
cdr3_length: 14
v_call: TRBV5-6
clone_size: -
j_call: TRBJ2-7

cdr3_nt: TGCAGTGCTTTTGACAGACTAGGCAACTATGGCTACACCTTC
cdr3_aa: CSAFDRLGNYGYTF
d_call: -
cdr3_length: 14
v_call: TRBV20-1
clone_size: few
j_call: TRBJ1-2

cdr3_nt: TGTGCTAGCAGCTTAGCGGCCAGTGCCTACAATGAGCAGTTCTTC
cdr3_aa: CASSLAASAYNEQFF
d_call: -
cdr3_length: 15
v_call: TRBV7-7
clone_size: -
j_call: TRBJ2-1

cdr3_nt: TGTGCCAGCAGAGACGGGGCACCGGGACTTAACGAGCAGTACTTC
cdr3_aa: CASRDGAPGLNEQYF
d_call: -
cdr3_length: 15
v_call: TRBV6-1
clone_size: -
j_call: TRBJ2-7

cdr3_nt: TGTGCCTGGAGCAGGGAACACGATCAGCCCCAGCATTTT
cdr3_aa: CAWSREHDQPQHF
d_call: -
cdr3_length: 13
v_call: TRBV30
clone_size: few
j_call: TRBJ1-5

cdr3_nt: TGTGCCAGCAGTTACTCCAGGACAGGTTTAAAAGCTTTCTTT
cdr3_aa: CASSYSRTGLKAFF
d_call: TRBD1
cdr3_length: 14
v_call: TRBV6-5
clone_size: few
j_call: TRBJ1-1

cdr3_nt: TGTGCCAGCAGTATAAGTCTGAGAGGATCAAACTATGGCTACACCTTC
cdr3_aa: CASSISLRGSNYGYTF
d_call: -
cdr3_length: 16
v_call: TRBV27
clone_size: few
j_call: TRBJ1-2

cdr3_nt: TGCGCCAGCACGTTATTTCCAGGGAGGGGAGATGGCTACACCTTC
cdr3_aa: CASTLFPGRGDGYTF
d_call: -
cdr3_length: 15
v_call: TRBV5-1
clone_size: few
j_call: TRBJ1-2

cdr3_nt: TGCGCCAGCAGCCACCCGGCGCAGTTCAATGAGCAGTTCTTC
cdr3_aa: CASSHPAQFNEQFF
d_call: -
cdr3_length: 14
v_call: TRBV4-3
clone_size: few
j_call: TRBJ2-1

cdr3_nt: TGTGCCAGCAGCTTGGGACTAGGGGGAGGCTATGAGCAGTTCTTC
cdr3_aa: CASSLGLGGGYEQFF
d_call: TRBD2
cdr3_length: 15
v_call: TRBV7-2
clone_size: few
j_call: TRBJ2-1

cdr3_nt: TGTGCCAGCAGCTACAGGGACTCCGCGGATACGCAGTATTTT
cdr3_aa: CASSYRDSADTQYF
d_call: -
cdr3_length: 14
v_call: TRBV7-9
clone_size: few
j_call: TRBJ2-3

cdr3_nt: TGCGCCAGCAGCTCCGAAGGGTCTAGCAATCAGCCCCAGCATTTT
cdr3_aa: CASSSEGSSNQPQHF
d_call: -
cdr3_length: 15
v_call: TRBV5-1
clone_size: -
j_call: TRBJ1-5

cdr3_nt: TGCAGTCCGACGAGATCAGATACGCAGTATTTT
cdr3_aa: CSPTRSDTQYF
d_call: -
cdr3_length: 11
v_call: TRBV20-1
clone_size: -
j_call: TRBJ2-3

cdr3_nt: TGTGCCAGCAGTCCCCAGAACAGGGAATTCACTGAAGCTTTCTTT
cdr3_aa: CASSPQNREFTEAFF
d_call: -
cdr3_length: 15
v_call: TRBV6-2/TRBV6-3
clone_size: few
j_call: TRBJ1-1

cdr3_nt: TGTGCCAGCAGTTTTCAGGGAAACACCATATATTTT
cdr3_aa: CASSFQGNTIYF
d_call: -
cdr3_length: 12
v_call: TRBV12-3/TRBV12-4
clone_size: -
j_call: TRBJ1-3

cdr3_nt: TGTGCCAGCAGCGGAAGACAGGGGTTCAATGAGCAGTTCTTC
cdr3_aa: CASSGRQGFNEQFF
d_call: TRBD1
cdr3_length: 14
v_call: TRBV9
clone_size: -
j_call: TRBJ2-1

cdr3_nt: TGTGCCAGCTCACCACCGAGGGATTCGAACACTGAAGCTTTCTTT
cdr3_aa: CASSPPRDSNTEAFF
d_call: -
cdr3_length: 15
v_call: TRBV18
clone_size: few
j_call: TRBJ1-1

cdr3_nt: TGCGCCAGCAGCTTGGACATCTTTCCGGCTGGCTACACCTTC
cdr3_aa: CASSLDIFPAGYTF
d_call: -
cdr3_length: 14
v_call: TRBV5-1
clone_size: few
j_call: TRBJ1-2

cdr3_nt: TGCGCCAGCAGCTTGGGTGGGGACACAGATACGCAGTATTTT
cdr3_aa: CASSLGGDTDTQYF
d_call: -
cdr3_length: 14
v_call: TRBV5-1
clone_size: many
j_call: TRBJ2-3

cdr3_nt: TGCAGTGCTAGATCGAGATCCGCAGGGCGTCGCCAGCCCCAGCATTTT
cdr3_aa: CSARSRSAGRRQPQHF
d_call: -
cdr3_length: 16
v_call: TRBV20-1
clone_size: -
j_call: TRBJ1-5

cdr3_nt: TGTGCCAGCAGCTACCGGGGAAAGCCCTACGAGCAGTACTTC
cdr3_aa: CASSYRGKPYEQYF
d_call: -
cdr3_length: 14
v_call: TRBV7-2
clone_size: -
j_call: TRBJ2-7

cdr3_nt: TGCAGCGTTGATTTTCGGAACACTGAAGCTTTCTTT
cdr3_aa: CSVDFRNTEAFF
d_call: -
cdr3_length: 12
v_call: TRBV29-1
clone_size: -
j_call: TRBJ1-1

cdr3_nt: TGTGCCAGCAGCTATAAGAGGACAGGGGTAAACTATGGCTACACCTTC
cdr3_aa: CASSYKRTGVNYGYTF
d_call: TRBD1
cdr3_length: 16
v_call: TRBV6-5
clone_size: -
j_call: TRBJ1-2

cdr3_nt: TGTGCCAGCAGCGCCCAGGACAGGGCTAACTATGGCTACACCTTC
cdr3_aa: CASSAQDRANYGYTF
d_call: TRBD1
cdr3_length: 15
v_call: TRBV7-9
clone_size: -
j_call: TRBJ1-2

cdr3_nt: TGCGCCAGCAGTGAGGTCCGCGGAGATACGCAGTATTTT
cdr3_aa: CASSEVRGDTQYF
d_call: -
cdr3_length: 13
v_call: TRBV10-1
clone_size: few
j_call: TRBJ2-3

cdr3_nt: TGTGCCAGCGGACAGGGGAACGAGCAGTACTTC
cdr3_aa: CASGQGNEQYF
d_call: TRBD1
cdr3_length: 11
v_call: TRBV7-9
clone_size: few
j_call: TRBJ2-7

cdr3_nt: TGTGCCAGCAGCTTAGAGCTCGCCAAAAACATTCAGTACTTC
cdr3_aa: CASSLELAKNIQYF
d_call: -
cdr3_length: 14
v_call: TRBV7-2
clone_size: few
j_call: TRBJ2-4

cdr3_nt: TGTGCCAGCAGTTACGCACGGAACTATGGCTACACCTTC
cdr3_aa: CASSYARNYGYTF
d_call: -
cdr3_length: 13
v_call: TRBV6-5
clone_size: few
j_call: TRBJ1-2

cdr3_nt: TGTGCCAGCAGCCCCCACTCGGGAAGCCAAGAGACCCAGTACTTC
cdr3_aa: CASSPHSGSQETQYF
d_call: -
cdr3_length: 15
v_call: TRBV9
clone_size: once
j_call: TRBJ2-5

cdr3_nt: TGCAGTGCTCTTAGACAGGAAGAGACCCAGTACTTC
cdr3_aa: CSALRQEETQYF
d_call: -
cdr3_length: 12
v_call: TRBV20-1
clone_size: -
j_call: TRBJ2-5

cdr3_nt: TGTGCCACCAGCAGTATCAACCCGGGAGGGCAGTTCTTC
cdr3_aa: CATSSINPGGQFF
d_call: TRBD2
cdr3_length: 13
v_call: TRBV15
clone_size: -
j_call: TRBJ2-1

cdr3_nt: TGCGCCAGCAGCCCAACCTCTAGCGGGGGCTACGAGCAGTACTTC
cdr3_aa: CASSPTSSGGYEQYF
d_call: TRBD2
cdr3_length: 15
v_call: TRBV5-1
clone_size: -
j_call: TRBJ2-7

cdr3_nt: TGTGCCAGCACCTCAGGCTGGGACAGGGGTATGCACGAGCAGTACTTC
cdr3_aa: CASTSGWDRGMHEQYF
d_call: TRBD1
cdr3_length: 16
v_call: TRBV12-3/TRBV12-4
clone_size: few
j_call: TRBJ2-7

cdr3_nt: TGTGCCAGCAGCGAGACTAGCTCGGAGACCCAGTACTTC
cdr3_aa: CASSETSSETQYF
d_call: TRBD2
cdr3_length: 13
v_call: TRBV2
clone_size: -
j_call: TRBJ2-5

cdr3_nt: TGTGCCAGCAGTCCACCCAACTCCTACGAGCAGTACTTC
cdr3_aa: CASSPPNSYEQYF
d_call: -
cdr3_length: 13
v_call: TRBV5-6
clone_size: -
j_call: TRBJ2-7

cdr3_nt: TGTGCCATCAGTGAGTGGCAGAACCAAGAGACCCAGTACTTC
cdr3_aa: CAISEWQNQETQYF
d_call: -
cdr3_length: 14
v_call: TRBV10-3
clone_size: -
j_call: TRBJ2-5

cdr3_nt: TGTGCCAGCAGCCCTCAGCCAGGTGCCTACGAGCAGTACTTC
cdr3_aa: CASSPQPGAYEQYF
d_call: -
cdr3_length: 14
v_call: TRBV7-8
clone_size: few
j_call: TRBJ2-7

cdr3_nt: TGCGCCAGCAGCTTGGAGTCAGGGAGAAACATTCAGTACTTC
cdr3_aa: CASSLESGRNIQYF
d_call: -
cdr3_length: 14
v_call: TRBV5-1
clone_size: -
j_call: TRBJ2-4

cdr3_nt: TGTGCCAGCAGCTTAACAGGACAGGGTTTGGATACGCAGTATTTT
cdr3_aa: CASSLTGQGLDTQYF
d_call: TRBD1
cdr3_length: 15
v_call: TRBV7-6
clone_size: few
j_call: TRBJ2-3

cdr3_nt: TGCAGTGCTCCCAAGACCGGACGGAATGAAAAACTGTTTTTT
cdr3_aa: CSAPKTGRNEKLFF
d_call: -
cdr3_length: 14
v_call: TRBV20-1
clone_size: few
j_call: TRBJ1-4

cdr3_nt: TGCGCCAGCAGCCAAGGGGGTAGCGGGCCCCAAGAGACCCAGTACTTC
cdr3_aa: CASSQGGSGPQETQYF
d_call: TRBD2
cdr3_length: 16
v_call: TRBV4-1
clone_size: few
j_call: TRBJ2-5

cdr3_nt: TGCAGTGCTAGACAGCGGGGCAGGGTGCGCACAGATACGCAGTATTTT
cdr3_aa: CSARQRGRVRTDTQYF
d_call: TRBD2
cdr3_length: 16
v_call: TRBV20-1
clone_size: few
j_call: TRBJ2-3